Shown below are 9 T cell receptor beta chains from a single sample sequenced in a study of cytomegalovirus exposure and HLA in healthy donors. The assay was immunoSEQ multiplex PCR, and TCRdb's table has in-frame clones only and misses some. The table has 100,000 or so clones, about 94% seen once; the top ten hold roughly 0.9%. The sequenced sample was PBMCs. These receptors all come from a young woman in good health and CMV-seronegative.

In this sample, this clone turned up once. The rearrangement links TRBV6-4 to TRBJ2-7, with 9 bases matching TRBD2. Germline V lookup: CDR1 MRHNA, CDR2 SNTAGT. CDR3 length: 15 residues. Unmatched junction bases numbered 6, after V lost 6 bases and J lost 0 bases. CDR3 nucleotide sequence: TGTGCCAGCAGCCTGGGTAGCGGGAGCTCCTACGAGCAGTACTTC. Its translation: CASSLGSGSSYEQYF.

J is TRBJ2-7 and V is TRBV11-3; the D is unclear. Per the germline V gene, CDR1 is SGHNT and CDR2 is YENEEA. V was trimmed by 1 base and J by 0 bases, leaving 4 bases between them. The CDR3 length is 13 residues. The CDR3 sequence: CASSLAGSYEQYF. CDR3 in DNA: TGTGCCAGCAGCTTAGCGGGCTCCTACGAGCAGTACTTC.

The rearrangement links TRBV25-1 to TRBJ2-7, with D maybe TRBD1 (5 bases). The CDR3 is 15 residues long. The germline CDR1 and CDR2 sequences are MGHDK and SYGVNS. V was trimmed by 4 bases and J by 7 bases, leaving 20 bases between them. The CDR3 region is CASSGGRSGLVEQYF. In nucleotides, the CDR3 is TGTGCCAGCAGTGGGGGCCGCTCGGGCCTTGTGGAGCAGTACTTC.

The chain is built from TRBV6-5 and TRBJ1-1; 7 bases match TRBD1. From germline, CDR1 is MNHEY and CDR2 SVGAGI. The CDR3 contains 15 residues. V trimming: 4 bases; J trimming: 3 bases; junction bases outside the gene matches: 8. Here the CDR3 DNA reads TGTGCCAGCAGTTTCTATAGGACAGGAGACACTGAAGCTTTCTTT. It translates to CASSFYRTGDTEAFF.

The V and J genes are TRBV4-2 and TRBJ2-1; 9 bases fit TRBD2. J lost 9 bases, V lost 0 bases, and 12 bases had no gene match. Germline lookup yields CDR1 LGHNA and CDR2 YNFKEQ. This CDR3 has 17 amino acids. The CDR3 nucleotides read TGTGCCAGCAGCCAAGATCAGGCTAGCGGGGTAAGGGGTGAGCAGTTCTTC. Amino acids: CASSQDQASGVRGEQFF.

The gene calls are TRBV6-5 and TRBJ2-3; weak D call: TRBD1 (6 bases). The CDR3 runs to 15 residues. V lost 2 bases and J lost 2, with 11 bases in between. Per germline, CDR1 MNHEY and CDR2 SVGAGI. The CDR3 bases are TGTGCCAGCAGTTACGGTAACAGGGACACAGATACGCAGTATTTT. Translation: CASSYGNRDTDTQYF.

This chain links TRBV30 with TRBJ2-1, with TRBD2 matching over 7 bases. Germline lookup yields CDR1 GTSNPN and CDR2 SVGIG (reference sequence). CDR3 length: 14 amino acids. The V gene end was trimmed by 1 base and the J gene end by 0 bases; junction bases not matched to a gene: 0. The CDR3, as DNA: TGTGCCTGGAGTGGGACTAGCTCCTACAATGAGCAGTTCTTC. Residues: CAWSGTSSYNEQFF.

V usage is TRBV5-1 and J usage is TRBJ1-1; 8 positions match TRBD1. J lost 5 bases, V lost 6 bases, and 9 bases had no gene match. Per germline, CDR1 SGHRS and CDR2 YFSETQ. The CDR3 covers 14 residues. As DNA, the CDR3 is TGCGCCAGCACCGCGGGACAGGAACGGACTGAAGCTTTCTTT. Protein: CASTAGQERTEAFF.

This clone appeared a single time. J is TRBJ1-2 and V is TRBV5-1, with 9 bases identical to TRBD1. The germline CDR1 and CDR2 sequences are SGHRS and YFSETQ. CDR3 length equals 16 residues. V gave up 4 bases and J gave up 2 bases; unmatched junction bases: 9. The CDR3 loop is CASSRRTGEENYGYTF. DNA for the CDR3: TGCGCCAGCAGCAGAAGGACAGGGGAGGAAAACTATGGCTACACCTTC. Combining the CDR3 with reference TRBV5-1 and TRBJ1-2 gives the whole variable domain KAGVTQTPRYLIKTRGQQVTLSCSPISGHRSVSWYQQTPGQGLQFLFEYFSETQRNKGNFPGRFSGRQFSNSRSEMNVSTLELGDSALYLCASSRRTGEENYGYTFGSGTRLTVV.